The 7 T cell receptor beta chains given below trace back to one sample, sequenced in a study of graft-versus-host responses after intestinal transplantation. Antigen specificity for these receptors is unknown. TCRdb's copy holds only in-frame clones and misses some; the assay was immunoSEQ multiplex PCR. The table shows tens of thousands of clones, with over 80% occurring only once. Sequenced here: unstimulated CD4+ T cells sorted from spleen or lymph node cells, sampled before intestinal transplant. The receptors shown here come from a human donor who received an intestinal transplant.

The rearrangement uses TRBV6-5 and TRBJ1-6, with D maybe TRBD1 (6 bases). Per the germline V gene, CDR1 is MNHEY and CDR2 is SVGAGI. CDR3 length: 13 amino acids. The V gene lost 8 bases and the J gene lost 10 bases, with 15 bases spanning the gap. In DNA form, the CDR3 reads TGTGCCAGCTTTCGGGGGCCTGGGTCACCCCTCCACTTT. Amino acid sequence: CASFRGPGSPLHF.

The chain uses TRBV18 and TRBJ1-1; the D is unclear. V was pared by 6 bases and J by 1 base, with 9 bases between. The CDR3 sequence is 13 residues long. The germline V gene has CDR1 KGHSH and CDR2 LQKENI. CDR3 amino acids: CASSPGENTEAFF. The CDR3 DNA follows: TGTGCCAGCTCCCCGGGAGAGAACACTGAAGCTTTCTTT.

As DNA, the CDR3 is TGTGCCAGCAGTGAAGCGGGCAGCTCCTTCTACGAGCAGTACTTC. It is translated as CASSEAGSSFYEQYF. The genes are TRBV2 and TRBJ2-7; D remains ambiguous. V was pared by 0 bases and J by 3 bases, with 12 bases between. The CDR3 spans 15 residues. The V gene's germline CDR1 is SNHLY and CDR2 FYNNEI.

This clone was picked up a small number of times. DNA of the CDR3: TGCGCCAGCAGTGAGTCGGACAAAACCTACGAGCAGTACTTC. Amino acids: CASSESDKTYEQYF. This rearrangement joins TRBV10-1 to TRBJ2-7; a possible D gene is TRBD1 (5 bases). This CDR3 has 14 amino acids. V was clipped by 0 bases and J by 2 bases, with 8 bases between them. Germline V gene lookup returns CDR1 WNHNN and CDR2 SYGVQD (reference sequence).

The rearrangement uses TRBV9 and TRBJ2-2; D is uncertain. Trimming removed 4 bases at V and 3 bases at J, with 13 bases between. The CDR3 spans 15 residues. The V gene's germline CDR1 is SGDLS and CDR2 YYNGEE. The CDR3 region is CASSPDDSYTGELFF. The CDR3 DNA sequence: TGTGCCAGCAGCCCCGACGATTCTTACACCGGGGAGCTGTTTTTT.

The CDR3 region is CASSPLPAAEQFF. The CDR3 bases are TGTGCCAGCAGCCCCCTCCCCGCGGCGGAGCAGTTCTTC. The V and J genes are TRBV11-2 and TRBJ2-1; D is ambiguous. V lost 5 bases to trimming and J lost 10 bases, with 15 bases between them. CDR1 is SGHAT, CDR2 FQNNGV, per germline. This CDR3 is 13 amino acids long. Supplemented by reference TRBV11-2 and TRBJ2-1, the full variable domain reads EAGVAQSPRYKIIEKRQSVAFWCNPISGHATLYWYQQILGQGPKLLIQFQNNGVVDDSQLPKDRFSAERLKGVDSTLKIQPAKLEDSAVYLCASSPLPAAEQFFGPGTRLTVL.

CDR3 bases: TGTGCCAGCAGCTTAGATCGAGGGAGAGAAAACACCATATATTTT. Amino acid sequence: CASSLDRGRENTIYF. The V and J genes are TRBV11-2 and TRBJ1-3; D unclear. Trimming removed 0 bases from V and 6 bases from J, with 12 bases in between. Germline CDR1 and CDR2: SGHAT and FQNNGV. The CDR3 is 15 amino acids.